This is a list of T cell receptor beta chains from one sample in a study of OX40 agonist ivuxolimab in advanced cancers. Some clones are missing from TCRdb's copy, which holds only in-frame ones; the method was immunoSEQ multiplex PCR. The profile covers under 85,000 clones, with around nine tenths appearing a single time and roughly 4.9% taken by the ten largest. Sequencing used CD4+ or CD8+ T cells sorted from blood, obtained in a trial of the OX40 agonist ivuxolimab. These receptors were collected from an adult with an advanced solid tumor such as melanoma, head and neck, liver or kidney cancer. Both conserved end residues are part of each CDR3. The D gene is left open where the match is weak. For some rows the clone size is stated as once, few or many, or as a class when expanded; others skip it.

V: TRBV7-9; D: -; J: TRBJ1-1; size: few; DNA: TGTGCCACTCAACGCCAGTCTATGGACACTGAAGCTTTCTTT; CDR3: CATQRQSMDTEAFF
V: TRBV7-9; D: -; J: TRBJ2-7; size: -; DNA: TGTGCCAGCAGCTTTGAGGGTCCCCCCACGCTCGAGCAGTACTTC; CDR3: CASSFEGPPTLEQYF
V: TRBV7-2; D: -; J: TRBJ1-5; size: -; DNA: TGTGCCAGCAGCTTTAGGGGGTCAGGGCCCCAGCATTTT; CDR3: CASSFRGSGPQHF
V: TRBV5-1; D: -; J: TRBJ2-1; size: -; DNA: TGCGCCAGCAGCTTGGGTCGACCTGCTTACAATGAGCAGTTCTTC; CDR3: CASSLGRPAYNEQFF
V: TRBV5-1; D: -; J: TRBJ2-5; size: -; DNA: TGCGCCAGCAGCTTAGCGGAGACCCAGTACTTC; CDR3: CASSLAETQYF
V: TRBV6-6; D: -; J: TRBJ2-1; size: once; DNA: TGTGCCAGCTCACCCAGAAACCGGGACTTTGGGTTCTTC; CDR3: CASSPRNRDFGFF
V: TRBV18; D: -; J: TRBJ2-2; size: -; DNA: TGTGCCAGCTCACCACAAACTAGTACTCAGAACACCGGGGAGCTGTTTTTT; CDR3: CASSPQTSTQNTGELFF
V: TRBV5-4; D: -; J: TRBJ2-3; size: -; DNA: TGTGCCAGCAGCTTGGCTAGCAGCACAGATACGCAGTATTTT; CDR3: CASSLASSTDTQYF
V: TRBV7-9; D: -; J: TRBJ2-1; size: -; DNA: TGTGCCAGCAGCGCCAGGACTGTTAGCTCCTACAATGAGCAGTTCTTC; CDR3: CASSARTVSSYNEQFF
V: TRBV27; D: -; J: TRBJ1-5; size: few; DNA: TGTGCCAGCAGGAGGGGTCTCAATCAGCCCCAGCATTTT; CDR3: CASRRGLNQPQHF
V: TRBV6-5; D: -; J: TRBJ2-7; size: once; DNA: TGTGCCAGTATGGGGACCGGATCACTTTCCTACGAGCAGTACTTC; CDR3: CASMGTGSLSYEQYF
V: TRBV28; D: TRBD1; J: TRBJ2-3; size: -; DNA: TGTGCCAGCAGTGAAACAGGGGGCAGGACAGATACGCAGTATTTT; CDR3: CASSETGGRTDTQYF
V: TRBV5-8; D: TRBD1; J: TRBJ1-5; size: -; DNA: TGTGCCAGCAGCATTCGGACAGGGGCCAATCAGCCCCAGCATTTT; CDR3: CASSIRTGANQPQHF
V: TRBV6-1; D: -; J: TRBJ1-3; size: -; DNA: TGTGCCAGCGGTAGACGGAGCTCTGGAAACACCATATATTTT; CDR3: CASGRRSSGNTIYF
V: TRBV14; D: -; J: TRBJ2-3; size: once; DNA: TGTGCCAGCAGCCTAAGAGTAGACAACACAGATACGCAGTATTTT; CDR3: CASSLRVDNTDTQYF
V: TRBV11-1; D: -; J: TRBJ2-5; size: -; DNA: TGTGCCAGCAGCCTACGAGGAGGTCAAGAGACCCAGTACTTC; CDR3: CASSLRGGQETQYF
V: TRBV7-2; D: TRBD2; J: TRBJ2-3; size: -; DNA: TGTGCCAGCAGCTTACAGGAGACTAGCGGGGATACGCAGTATTTT; CDR3: CASSLQETSGDTQYF
V: TRBV27; D: -; J: TRBJ1-5; size: -; DNA: TGTGCCAGCAGTTTGAAAGGGGTTAATCAGCCCCAGCATTTT; CDR3: CASSLKGVNQPQHF
V: TRBV7-9; D: -; J: TRBJ1-3; size: -; DNA: TGTGCCAGCAGCTTAGACTTCTCTGGAAACACCATATATTTT; CDR3: CASSLDFSGNTIYF
V: TRBV11-3; D: TRBD1; J: TRBJ2-7; size: -; DNA: TGTGCCAGCAGCTCGACAGGGGCCTTCGAGCAGTACTTC; CDR3: CASSSTGAFEQYF
V: TRBV6-6; D: TRBD1; J: TRBJ1-1; size: -; DNA: TGTGCCAGCAGAGATGGACAGGGCGGTTATGGGGCTTTCTTT; CDR3: CASRDGQGGYGAFF
V: TRBV28; D: -; J: TRBJ2-6; size: -; DNA: TGTGCCAGCAGTTTACGGCCACTCCCTCGGGCCAACGTCCTGACTTTC; CDR3: CASSLRPLPRANVLTF
V: TRBV5-1; D: -; J: TRBJ2-2; size: -; DNA: TGCGCCAGCGGTCTCTCTCCGTACACCGGGGAGCTGTTTTTT; CDR3: CASGLSPYTGELFF
V: TRBV6-1; D: TRBD2; J: TRBJ2-7; size: few; DNA: TGTGCCAGCAGCGGGACTAGCGGGAGCTACGAGCAGTACTTC; CDR3: CASSGTSGSYEQYF
V: TRBV5-4; D: -; J: TRBJ1-1; size: -; DNA: TGTGCCAGCAGCGCTGGGAGTGCAAACACTGAAGCTTTCTTT; CDR3: CASSAGSANTEAFF
V: TRBV6-5; D: TRBD1; J: TRBJ1-5; size: -; DNA: TGTGCCAGCAGTTCCTATCGACAGGGTACGCAGCCCCAGCATTTT; CDR3: CASSSYRQGTQPQHF
V: TRBV28; D: TRBD1; J: TRBJ1-2; size: -; DNA: TGTGCCAGCAGTTTAAGGACAGGGGGTAACTATGGCTACACCTTC; CDR3: CASSLRTGGNYGYTF
V: TRBV5-6; D: -; J: TRBJ2-7; size: -; DNA: TGTGCCAGCAGCTTCCTGGGCGGGACTGACTTCTACGAGCAGTACTTC; CDR3: CASSFLGGTDFYEQYF
V: TRBV12-5; D: -; J: TRBJ2-5; size: -; DNA: TGTGCTAGTGGTTTAGGAGAGACCCAGTACTTC; CDR3: CASGLGETQYF
V: TRBV6-6; D: -; J: TRBJ1-5; size: -; DNA: TGTGCCAGCAGTTACTCGAGAGGCTCTCAGCCCCAGCATTTT; CDR3: CASSYSRGSQPQHF
V: TRBV5-4; D: -; J: TRBJ2-7; size: -; DNA: TGTGCCAGCAGCTTCGGAGGCTCCTACGAGCAGTACTTC; CDR3: CASSFGGSYEQYF
V: TRBV18; D: -; J: TRBJ2-7; size: -; DNA: TGTGCCAGCTCACCGGGACTCTCCTACGAGCAGTACTTC; CDR3: CASSPGLSYEQYF
V: TRBV7-2; D: TRBD2; J: TRBJ2-7; size: -; DNA: TGTGCCAGCAGCTTCACTAGCGGGAGGGCCCACGAGCAGTACTTC; CDR3: CASSFTSGRAHEQYF
V: TRBV6-1; D: -; J: TRBJ1-3; size: -; DNA: TGTGCCAGCCTATTACAAAGCTCTGGAAACACCATATATTTT; CDR3: CASLLQSSGNTIYF
V: TRBV4-1; D: -; J: TRBJ2-3; size: -; DNA: TGCGCCAGCAGCCAAGATCAGTCGTCTAGCACAGATACGCAGTATTTT; CDR3: CASSQDQSSSTDTQYF
V: TRBV28; D: -; J: TRBJ1-1; size: -; DNA: TGTGCCAGCAGTTTACCCGCCCGGGGCACTGAAGCTTTCTTT; CDR3: CASSLPARGTEAFF
V: TRBV11-3; D: -; J: TRBJ2-7; size: -; DNA: TGTGCCAGCAGCTTAGGTTCAGGTCTTTCCTACGAGCAGTACTTC; CDR3: CASSLGSGLSYEQYF
V: TRBV7-9; D: -; J: TRBJ2-5; size: -; DNA: TGTGCCAGCAGCTTAAGCCAGAAAGAGACCCAGTACTTC; CDR3: CASSLSQKETQYF
V: TRBV7-3; D: -; J: TRBJ2-3; size: -; DNA: TGTGCCAGCAGCTCATCAGATTCAGATACGCAGTATTTT; CDR3: CASSSSDSDTQYF
V: TRBV27; D: -; J: TRBJ1-1; size: -; DNA: TGTGCCAGCAGTTTATGGGGAGCGAGGAACACTGAAGCTTTCTTT; CDR3: CASSLWGARNTEAFF
V: TRBV14; D: -; J: TRBJ2-7; size: -; DNA: TGTGCCAGCAGCACCGGACAAGGGTTCTACGAGCAGTACTTC; CDR3: CASSTGQGFYEQYF
V: TRBV5-1; D: -; J: TRBJ2-1; size: -; DNA: TGCGCCAGCAGCTTGGTACTCCGAGAGCAGTTCTTC; CDR3: CASSLVLREQFF
V: TRBV13; D: -; J: TRBJ1-5; size: -; DNA: TGTGCCAGCAGCTTATGGCGGGACGGTCAGCCCCAGCATTTT; CDR3: CASSLWRDGQPQHF
V: TRBV19; D: TRBD1; J: TRBJ1-4; size: -; DNA: TGTGCCAGTAGTTACTTGGGACAGGGATCAGAAAAACTGTTTTTT; CDR3: CASSYLGQGSEKLFF
V: TRBV5-4; D: -; J: TRBJ2-5; size: -; DNA: TGTGCCAGCAGCTCCCCCGTGGCTCAAGAGACCCAGTACTTC; CDR3: CASSSPVAQETQYF
V: TRBV4-1; D: TRBD1; J: TRBJ2-2; size: -; DNA: TGCGCCAGCAGCCAAGTACAGGCCCGGGGACAGGGTGGCGGGGAGCTGTTTTTT; CDR3: CASSQVQARGQGGGELFF
V: TRBV7-9; D: -; J: TRBJ1-1; size: -; DNA: TGTGCCAGCAGCACCACTGTAGGCAGGGGAAGGACTGAAGCTTTCTTT; CDR3: CASSTTVGRGRTEAFF
V: TRBV5-1; D: -; J: TRBJ2-1; size: -; DNA: TGCGCCAGCAGCTTGGCGGGCAGGGGAAGCTCCTACAATGAGCAGTTCTTC; CDR3: CASSLAGRGSSYNEQFF
V: TRBV7-2; D: -; J: TRBJ1-2; size: -; DNA: TGTGCCAGCAGCTCGACACGCGGCAGCTATGGCTACACCTTC; CDR3: CASSSTRGSYGYTF
V: TRBV9; D: TRBD2; J: TRBJ2-7; size: -; DNA: TGTGCCAGCAGCGCGGGACTAGCCTACGAGCAGTACTTC; CDR3: CASSAGLAYEQYF
V: TRBV18; D: TRBD2; J: TRBJ2-2; size: -; DNA: TGTGCCAGCTCACCGGGACTAGCGACCGGGGAGCTGTTTTTT; CDR3: CASSPGLATGELFF